This T cell receptor beta chain is from a study of metastatic and nonmetastatic thyroid tumors. This CDR3 spans 13 amino acids. Germline V CDR1 and CDR2: SGHVS, FQNEAQ. V lost 3 bases to trimming and J lost 5 bases, with 8 bases between them. TCRdb re-analyzed the PCR reads using MiXCR. The table records tens of thousands of clones, approximately 15% of them present only once. There were no patients who had received any treatment before thyroid surgery. The sample comprised blood. The gene calls are TRBV7-8 and TRBJ1-5, with D maybe TRBD1 (6 bases). The clonotype comes from a female donor with papillary thyroid cancer or a benign thyroid nodule (not recorded which). Some clones in this sample may be carry-over from other donors' samples. The chain's CDR3 is CASSFGGDQPQHF. Here the CDR3 DNA reads TGTGCCAGCAGCTTTGGGGGCGATCAGCCCCAGCATTTT.